The 20 T cell receptor beta chains in this list originate from one sample, sequenced in a study of shared clonotypes between healthy human individuals. Libraries were prepared by immunoSEQ multiplex PCR; TCRdb keeps only in-frame clonotypes and omits some of them. The data contain 470,000 or so clones, 70% to 85% of them singletons. The specimen sequenced was PBMCs. The receptor set was obtained from a middle-aged woman in good health. Some clones in this sample may be carry-over from other donors' samples.

The CDR3 bases are TGTGCCAGTAGCCCGAACCGGGACGACTCCTACGAGCAGTACTTC. It codes for CASSPNRDDSYEQYF. V and J are TRBV19 and TRBJ2-7; TRBD1 or TRBD2 may be the D gene (5 bases each). From germline, CDR1 is LNHDA and CDR2 SQIVND (reference sequence). V lost 6 bases, J lost 0 bases, and 15 bases lay in between. This CDR3 contains 15 residues.

The chain couples TRBV28 to TRBJ2-7; the D gene is possibly TRBD2 (5 bases). V lost 5 bases to trimming and J lost 0 bases, with 14 bases between them. This CDR3 region has 15 residues. Germline V gene sequence: CDR1 MDHEN, CDR2 SYDVKM. Here the CDR3 reads CASSPPSGNSYEQYF. Here the CDR3 DNA reads TGTGCCAGCAGTCCCCCCAGCGGTAACTCCTACGAGCAGTACTTC.

Comments on this clone: The junction differs from germline at one of its ends, possibly a read error. This specimen includes other DNA sequences encoding the same CDR3. The rearrangement links TRBV7-2 to TRBJ2-1; 13 bases align to TRBD2. Germline V lookup: CDR1 SGHTA, CDR2 FQGNSA. The CDR3 has 17 residues. CDR3: CASSYLLAGGSHNEQFF. In DNA, the CDR3 is TGCGCCAGCAGCTATCTACTAGCGGGAGGGTCCCACAATGAGCAGTTCTTC.

The chain employs TRBV7-9 and TRBJ2-1; 9 bases fit TRBD1. Germline V gives CDR1 SEHNR, CDR2 FQNEAQ (reference sequence). The CDR3 is made up of 15 amino acids. With V trimmed by 5 bases and J by 2 bases, 4 bases remained unmatched. This CDR3 is CASSPRQGAYNEQFF. The CDR3 region has the DNA TGTGCCAGCAGCCCCCGACAGGGGGCCTACAATGAGCAGTTCTTC.

This rearrangement joins TRBV9 to TRBJ2-7; no clear D gene. CDR1 and CDR2 from the germline V gene are SGDLS and YYNGEE. Trimming removed 0 bases from V and 4 bases from J, with 11 bases in between. This CDR3 spans 14 amino acids. The CDR3 nucleotides are TGTGCCAGCAGCGTAGCTAGGGTCGGATACGAGCAGTACTTC. Translation gives CASSVARVGYEQYF.

The V gene is TRBV6-1, the J gene TRBJ2-7, with 7 bases identical to TRBD2. The CDR3 has 14 residues. The V gene's germline CDR1 is MNHNS and CDR2 SASEGT. With 7 bases clipped from V and 1 base from J, the junction kept 7 bases outside the gene matches. The CDR3: CASILGRGSYEQYF. CDR3 sequence (DNA): TGTGCCAGCATCTTAGGGAGGGGTTCCTACGAGCAGTACTTC.

This clone was detected once. The chain couples TRBV18 to TRBJ1-1; D remains unclear. This CDR3 has 15 residues. Looked up from germline, CDR1 is KGHSH and CDR2 is LQKENI. V was trimmed by 7 bases and J by 0 bases, leaving 15 bases between them. This CDR3 is CASFGRNIMNTEAFF. In DNA form, the CDR3 reads TGTGCCAGCTTCGGACGGAATATCATGAACACTGAAGCTTTCTTT.

V gene TRBV6-1 combines with J gene TRBJ1-5; D unclear. Trimming pared 1 base from V and 2 bases from J, leaving 15 bases between. CDR1 and CDR2 (germline): MNHNS, SASEGT. CDR3 size: 17 residues. The CDR3, as DNA: TGTGCCAGCAGTGAAGAAGTCGGTCGTCCGGGCAATCAGCCCCAGCATTTT. Translated, it gives CASSEEVGRPGNQPQHF.

The genes are TRBV27 and TRBJ2-7; D possibly corresponds to TRBD1 (5 bases). The CDR3 runs to 16 residues. Germline CDR1 reads MNHEY; CDR2 reads SMNVEV (reference sequence). V shed 5 bases and J shed 0 bases, with 17 bases lying between them. The CDR3: CASSIAGSSSSYEQYF. The CDR3 DNA reads TGTGCCAGCAGTATTGCAGGGTCATCCTCCTCCTACGAGCAGTACTTC.

This chain connects TRBV5-1 to TRBJ2-1, with D tentatively TRBD1 or TRBD2 (5 bases each). The CDR3 covers 12 residues. The germline V gene encodes CDR1 SGHRS and CDR2 YFSETQ. The ends were cut back, 1 base at V and 10 bases at J, with 9 bases in the middle. CDR3 nucleotide sequence: TGCGCCAGCAGCTTGAGGGGCGGGGAGCAGTTCTTC. Protein product: CASSLRGGEQFF.

The chain uses TRBV18 and TRBJ1-2; D not certain. Germline assignment: CDR1 KGHSH and CDR2 LQKENI. Trimming pared 2 bases from V and 7 bases from J, leaving 11 bases between. The CDR3 covers 13 residues. As DNA, the CDR3 is TGTGCCAGCTCACCAGTTGGGGAAACTGGCTACACCTTC. Residues: CASSPVGETGYTF.

This clone was detected many times. DNA of the CDR3: TGCGCCAGCAGCCAAGATTTCAGCACTGAAGCTTTCTTT. Amino acids: CASSQDFSTEAFF. The rearrangement uses TRBV4-3 and TRBJ1-1, with D unresolved. The germline V gene encodes CDR1 LGHNA and CDR2 YSLEER. The CDR3 loop spans 13 amino acids. Trimming pared 0 bases from V and 4 bases from J, leaving 6 bases between.

Details on this clone: A far larger clone is a single base away, which makes a read error likely. Other DNA sequences from this sample encode an identical CDR3 as well. The gene calls are TRBV6-1 and TRBJ2-7; D is possibly TRBD2 (5 bases). Per germline, CDR1 MNHNS and CDR2 SASEGT. The V end was cut by 0 bases, the J end by 1 base, with 10 bases between. The CDR3 totals 15 residues. The CDR3 region has the DNA TGTGCCAGCAGTGAAGCGGAGGAAGGGTCCTACGAGCAGTACTTC. It translates to CASSEAEEGSYEQYF.

The chain recombines TRBV7-8 with TRBJ1-1; D call uncertain. V was clipped by 2 bases and J by 1 base, with 14 bases between them. The length of the CDR3 is 16 residues. In germline, CDR1 is SGHVS, CDR2 FQNEAQ. CDR3 amino acids: CASSLMAGAGNTEAFF. The CDR3 DNA is TGTGCCAGCAGCTTAATGGCCGGCGCTGGGAACACTGAAGCTTTCTTT.

J is TRBJ1-4 and V is TRBV5-4, with D tentatively TRBD1 (5 bases). The CDR3 totals 13 residues. The germline CDR1 and CDR2 sequences are SGHNT and YYREEE (reference sequence). With 5 bases removed from V and 7 bases from J, the gap between germline ends came to 12 bases. CDR3 sequence reads: CASSLPGAEKLFF. CDR3 nucleotides: TGTGCCAGCAGTTTGCCCGGGGCTGAAAAACTGTTTTTT.

The chain joins TRBV28 to TRBJ2-4; 12 bases line up with TRBD2. The CDR3 length is 18 residues. Germline CDR1 MDHEN, CDR2 SYDVKM. J gave up 10 bases and V 2 bases, and 15 bases lay outside the gene matches. CDR3 amino acids: CASSLISLLAGGQAIQYF. The DNA of the CDR3 is TGTGCCAGCAGTTTAATATCCTTACTAGCGGGAGGTCAGGCTATTCAGTACTTC. Full variable domain (remainder filled in from reference TRBV28 and TRBJ2-4): DVKVTQSSRYLVKRTGEKVFLECVQDMDHENMFWYRQDPGLGLRLIYFSYDVKMKEKGDIPEGYSVSREKKERFSLILESASTNQTSMYLCASSLISLLAGGQAIQYFGAGTRLSVL.

The J gene is TRBJ2-1, the V gene TRBV28; 13 bases fit TRBD2. V was pared by 6 bases and J by 0 bases, with 14 bases of the junction left unmatched. Per the germline V gene, CDR1 is MDHEN and CDR2 is SYDVKM. This CDR3 region has 20 residues. CDR3 in DNA: TGTGCCAGCAGCCTTATCTCGGGACTAGCGGGACCAAGCTCCTACAATGAGCAGTTCTTC. This sequence encodes CASSLISGLAGPSSYNEQFF.

Worth noting for this clone: This may arise from a read error, as a much more abundant clone is one base away. The chain recombines TRBV7-9 with TRBJ1-1, with D unclear. This CDR3 is 14 amino acids long. Per germline, CDR1 SEHNR and CDR2 FQNEAQ (reference sequence). The CDR3 loop is CASSLGLMGAEASF. CDR3 bases: TGTGCCAGCAGCTTAGGTCTGATGGGAGCTGAAGCTTCCTTT.

The J gene is TRBJ2-4, the V gene TRBV7-9, with D unclear. The germline V and J ends were trimmed by 1 base and 0 bases, with 16 bases remaining between them. This CDR3 contains 18 residues. Per the germline V gene, CDR1 is SEHNR and CDR2 is FQNEAQ (reference sequence). CDR3: CASSLDGVYGLAKNIQYF. In nucleotides, the CDR3 is TGTGCCAGCAGCTTAGATGGTGTATATGGGCTAGCCAAAAACATTCAGTACTTC.

This clone was seen just once. V is TRBV28 and J is TRBJ1-2; no reliable D call. The germline V gene has CDR1 MDHEN and CDR2 SYDVKM. Trimming removed 4 bases at V and 6 bases at J, with 18 bases between. CDR3 size: 15 residues. CDR3 sequence: CASSSSGGPGDGYTF. The CDR3 DNA sequence: TGTGCCAGCAGTTCAAGCGGCGGGCCGGGTGATGGCTACACCTTC.